This T cell receptor beta chain was sequenced in a study of PD-1 blockade in classical Hodgkin lymphoma. Generated by immunoSEQ multiplex PCR, the TCRdb table keeps only in-frame clones and is missing some. The sample carries about 90,000 clones, 75% to 85% recorded once. Stated time point: cycle 4 day 1 (C4D1), after more than five weeks of nivolumab. Every patient experienced relapse after autologous stem cell transplantation, and brentuximab vedotin exposure varied. With 8 bases removed from V and 6 bases from J, the gap between germline ends came to 17 bases. CDR1 MNHEY and CDR2 SVGAGI come from the germline V gene. The CDR3 is 13 amino acids.

The J gene is TRBJ2-7, the V gene TRBV6-5, with D perhaps TRBD1 or TRBD2 (6 bases each). The sequence came from a human donor with classical Hodgkin lymphoma. The source material was peripheral blood mononuclear cells (PBMCs), sampled before the fourth cycle of nivolumab. The CDR3 reads CASGGPIGIEQYF. The CDR3 DNA reads TGTGCCAGCGGGGGGCCCATCGGGATCGAGCAGTACTTC.